Given below is one T cell receptor (beta chain) in context. The antigen is not known. The data are from a study of T cells after posttransplantation cyclophosphamide. The related graft donor's blood sample was taken on the day of bone marrow donation. Broader study findings: Later post-transplant blood repertoires were often dominated by donor CD8+ memory clones. Skin or GI-infiltrating T cells shared few TRB sequences with blood. Recipient CMV seropositivity and CMV reactivation strongly tracked TRB clonality.

Repertoires were generated with immunoSEQ multiplex PCR, while TCRdb's copy carries only in-frame clones and drops some. The sample carries tens of thousands of clones, roughly 95% recorded once. This TCR was recovered from a woman aged 25 to 39 in good health and a related stem cell transplant donor. The sample taken for sequencing was PBMCs.

CDR3 loop: CASSGEVAGSRAFF. The CDR3 DNA is TGTGCCAGCAGCGGGGAGGTAGCAGGGAGCAGGGCTTTCTTT. This chain connects TRBV5-4 to TRBJ1-1, with a weak D call TRBD1 (5 bases). The CDR3 length is 14 residues. Germline CDR1 is SGHNT and CDR2 is YYREEE (reference sequence). V was clipped by 4 bases and J by 11 bases, with 21 bases between them.